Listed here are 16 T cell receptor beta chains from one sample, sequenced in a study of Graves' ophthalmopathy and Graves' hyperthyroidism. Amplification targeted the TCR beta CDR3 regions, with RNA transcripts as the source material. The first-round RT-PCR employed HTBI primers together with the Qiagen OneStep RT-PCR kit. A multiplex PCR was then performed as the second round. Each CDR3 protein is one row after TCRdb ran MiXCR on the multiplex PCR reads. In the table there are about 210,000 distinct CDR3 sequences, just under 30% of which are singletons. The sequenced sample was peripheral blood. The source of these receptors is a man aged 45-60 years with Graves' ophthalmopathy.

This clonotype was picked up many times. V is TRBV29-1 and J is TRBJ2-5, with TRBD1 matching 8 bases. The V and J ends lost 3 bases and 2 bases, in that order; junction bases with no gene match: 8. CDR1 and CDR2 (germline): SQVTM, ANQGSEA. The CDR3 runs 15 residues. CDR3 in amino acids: CSVDGTGELQETQYF. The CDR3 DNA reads TGCAGCGTTGACGGGACAGGCGAACTTCAAGAGACCCAGTACTTC. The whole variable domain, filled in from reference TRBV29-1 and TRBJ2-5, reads SAVISQKPSRDICQRGTSLTIQCQVDSQVTMMFWYRQQPGQSLTLIATANQGSEATYESGFVIDKFPISRPNLTFSTLTVSNMSPEDSSIYLCSVDGTGELQETQYFGPGTRLLVL.

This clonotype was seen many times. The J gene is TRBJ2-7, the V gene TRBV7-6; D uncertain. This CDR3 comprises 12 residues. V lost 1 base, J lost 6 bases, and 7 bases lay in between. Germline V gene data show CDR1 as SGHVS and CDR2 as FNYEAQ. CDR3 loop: CASSLVRSEQYF. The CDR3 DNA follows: TGTGCCAGCAGCTTAGTTCGCTCCGAGCAGTACTTC.

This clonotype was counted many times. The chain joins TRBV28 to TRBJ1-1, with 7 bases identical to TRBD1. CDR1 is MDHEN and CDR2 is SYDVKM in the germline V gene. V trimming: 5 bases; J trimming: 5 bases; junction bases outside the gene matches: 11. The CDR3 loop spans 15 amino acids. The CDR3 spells CASSPRSRGRTEAFF. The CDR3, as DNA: TGTGCCAGCAGTCCCAGGTCCAGGGGGAGAACTGAAGCTTTCTTT.

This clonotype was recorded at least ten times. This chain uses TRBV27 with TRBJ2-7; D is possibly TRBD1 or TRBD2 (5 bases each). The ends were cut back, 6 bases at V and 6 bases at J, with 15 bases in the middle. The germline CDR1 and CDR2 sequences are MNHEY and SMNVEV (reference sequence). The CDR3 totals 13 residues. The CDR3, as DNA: TGTGCCAGCAGCCGTTCAAGGGACGTCGAGCAGTACTTC. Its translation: CASSRSRDVEQYF.

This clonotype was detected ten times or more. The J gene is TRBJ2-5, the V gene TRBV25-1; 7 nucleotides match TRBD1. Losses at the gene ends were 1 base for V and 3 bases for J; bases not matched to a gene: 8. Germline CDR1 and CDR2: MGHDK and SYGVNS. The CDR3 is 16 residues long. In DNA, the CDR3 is TGTGCCAGCAGTGAATCCAACAGGGGTATTAAAGAGACCCAGTACTTC. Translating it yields CASSESNRGIKETQYF.

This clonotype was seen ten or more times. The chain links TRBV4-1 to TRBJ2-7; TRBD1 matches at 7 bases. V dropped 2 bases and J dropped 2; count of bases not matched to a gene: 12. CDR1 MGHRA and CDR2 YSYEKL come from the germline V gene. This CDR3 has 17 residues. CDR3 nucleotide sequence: TGCGCCAGCAGCCAATTTCGAACCCTGGACAGGCCCTACGAGCAGTACTTC. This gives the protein CASSQFRTLDRPYEQYF.

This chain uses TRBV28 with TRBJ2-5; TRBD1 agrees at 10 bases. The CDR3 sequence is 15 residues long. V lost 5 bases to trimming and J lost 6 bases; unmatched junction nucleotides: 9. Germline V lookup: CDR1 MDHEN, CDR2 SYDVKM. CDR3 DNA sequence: TGTGCCAGCAGTACGGGACAGGGGAATAGAAAGACCCAGTACTTC. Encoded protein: CASSTGQGNRKTQYF.

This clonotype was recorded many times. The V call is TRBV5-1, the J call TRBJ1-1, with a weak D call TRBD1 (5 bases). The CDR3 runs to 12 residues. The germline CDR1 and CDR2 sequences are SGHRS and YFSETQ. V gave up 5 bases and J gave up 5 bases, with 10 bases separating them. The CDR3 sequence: CASSPGETEAFF. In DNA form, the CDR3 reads TGCGCCAGCAGTCCGGGGGAGACTGAAGCTTTCTTT.

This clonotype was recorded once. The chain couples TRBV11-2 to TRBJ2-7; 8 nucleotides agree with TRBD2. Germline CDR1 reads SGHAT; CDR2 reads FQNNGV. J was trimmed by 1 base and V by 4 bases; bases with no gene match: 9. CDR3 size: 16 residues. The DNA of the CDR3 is TGTGCCAGCAGCTGGGAGTGGCTAGCGGGTTCCTACGAGCAGTACTTC. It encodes CASSWEWLAGSYEQYF.

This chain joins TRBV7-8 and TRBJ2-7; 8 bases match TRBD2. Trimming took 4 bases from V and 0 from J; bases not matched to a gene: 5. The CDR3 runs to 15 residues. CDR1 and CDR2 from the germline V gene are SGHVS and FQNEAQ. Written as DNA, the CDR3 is TGTGCCAGCAGCTACCATAGCGGGATCTCCTACGAGCAGTACTTC. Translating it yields CASSYHSGISYEQYF.

The CDR3 DNA sequence: TGTGCCAGCAGTTTTGGACAGGGAGTTAACTATGGCTACACCTTC. Protein sequence: CASSFGQGVNYGYTF. The chain is built from TRBV6-5 and TRBJ1-2, with 8 bases fitting TRBD1. Germline CDR1 and CDR2: MNHEY and SVGAGI. V lost 4 bases and J lost 1; bases outside the gene matches: 5. This CDR3 comprises 15 residues.

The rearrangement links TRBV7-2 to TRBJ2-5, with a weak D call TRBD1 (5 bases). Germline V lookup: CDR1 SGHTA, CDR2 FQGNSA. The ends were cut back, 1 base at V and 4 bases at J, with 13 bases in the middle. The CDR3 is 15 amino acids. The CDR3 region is CASSLDGHPPETQYF. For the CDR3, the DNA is TGTGCCAGCAGCTTAGATGGACACCCCCCAGAGACCCAGTACTTC.

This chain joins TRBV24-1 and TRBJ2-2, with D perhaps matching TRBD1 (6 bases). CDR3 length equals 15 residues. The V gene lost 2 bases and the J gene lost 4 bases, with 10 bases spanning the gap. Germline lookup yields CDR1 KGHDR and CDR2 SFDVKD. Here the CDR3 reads CATSDSTGTTGELFF. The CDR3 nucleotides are TGTGCCACCAGTGATTCTACAGGGACCACCGGGGAGCTGTTTTTT.

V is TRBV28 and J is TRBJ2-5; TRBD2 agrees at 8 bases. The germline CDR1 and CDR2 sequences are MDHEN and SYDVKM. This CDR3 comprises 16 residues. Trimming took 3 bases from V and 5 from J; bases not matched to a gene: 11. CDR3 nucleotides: TGTGCCAGCAGTTTGGGGGGACTAGTGGGTCGTGAGACCCAGTACTTC. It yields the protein CASSLGGLVGRETQYF.

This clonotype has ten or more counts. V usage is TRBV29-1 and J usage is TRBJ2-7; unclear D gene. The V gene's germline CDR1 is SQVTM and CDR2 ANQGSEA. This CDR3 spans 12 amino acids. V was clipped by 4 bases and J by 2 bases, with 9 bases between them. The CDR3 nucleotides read TGCAGCGTTGCGGGCAAACCCTACGAGCAGTACTTC. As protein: CSVAGKPYEQYF.

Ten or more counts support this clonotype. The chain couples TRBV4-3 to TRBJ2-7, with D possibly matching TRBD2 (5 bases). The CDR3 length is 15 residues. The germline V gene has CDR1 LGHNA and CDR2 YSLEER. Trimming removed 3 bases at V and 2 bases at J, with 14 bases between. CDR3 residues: CASSHLFVGTYEQYF. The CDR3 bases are TGCGCCAGCAGCCACCTTTTTGTCGGGACCTACGAGCAGTACTTC.